Listed below are T cell receptor beta chains from one sample, sequenced in a study of PD-L1 blockade in urothelial cancer. Here immunoSEQ multiplex PCR was the method, and the copy in TCRdb shows in-frame clones only, minus some. Of roughly 90,000 clones detected, 85% to 95% appear once; the ten largest clones hold 7.5% to 10%. The sequenced sample was PBMCs, obtained around atezolizumab (anti-PD-L1) treatment. These receptor sequences come from a man aged 60 to 69 with urothelial cancer. Each CDR3 is given with its conserved first and last residue. The D gene is left open where the match is weak. Clone size appears in some rows only: once, few, many, or a class for an expanded clone.

v_gene: TRBV7-9; d_gene: -; abundance: -; len: 15; j_gene: TRBJ1-4; CDR3aa: CASSLRSGGNEKLFF; CDR3nt: TGTGCCAGCAGCTTACGCTCGGGGGGTAATGAAAAACTGTTTTTT
v_gene: TRBV28; d_gene: -; abundance: -; len: 11; j_gene: TRBJ2-4; CDR3aa: CASSLGGIQYF; CDR3nt: TGTGCCAGCAGTCTCGGAGGCATTCAGTACTTC
v_gene: TRBV10-2; d_gene: -; abundance: -; len: 15; j_gene: TRBJ2-7; CDR3aa: CASSGSSGLPYEQYF; CDR3nt: TGCGCCAGCAGTGGTTCCTCAGGGCTCCCCTACGAGCAGTACTTC
v_gene: TRBV6-6; d_gene: TRBD1; abundance: few; len: 15; j_gene: TRBJ1-2; CDR3aa: CASSYGVTGGYGYTF; CDR3nt: TGTGCCAGCAGTTACGGGGTGACAGGGGGCTATGGCTACACCTTC
v_gene: TRBV15; d_gene: -; abundance: -; len: 14; j_gene: TRBJ2-3; CDR3aa: CATSRDMLTDTQYF; CDR3nt: TGTGCCACCAGTCGGGACATGTTAACAGATACGCAGTATTTT
v_gene: TRBV4-1; d_gene: -; abundance: -; len: 15; j_gene: TRBJ2-6; CDR3aa: CASSQGRAGANVLTF; CDR3nt: TGCGCCAGCAGCCAAGGCAGGGCTGGGGCCAACGTCCTGACTTTC
v_gene: TRBV4-2; d_gene: TRBD2; abundance: -; len: 16; j_gene: TRBJ2-3; CDR3aa: CASSQGGTSGPDTQYF; CDR3nt: TGTGCCAGCAGCCAGGGGGGTACTAGCGGTCCAGATACGCAGTATTTT
v_gene: TRBV5-1; d_gene: -; abundance: -; len: 15; j_gene: TRBJ2-7; CDR3aa: CASSLEPELSYEQYF; CDR3nt: TGCGCCAGCAGCTTGGAGCCAGAACTATCCTACGAGCAGTACTTC
v_gene: TRBV19; d_gene: -; abundance: once; len: 18; j_gene: TRBJ2-5; CDR3aa: CASSKSTSFASTWETQYF; CDR3nt: TGTGCCAGTAGTAAGTCGACTAGTTTTGCCTCGACATGGGAGACCCAGTACTTC
v_gene: TRBV5-1; d_gene: -; abundance: -; len: 14; j_gene: TRBJ2-1; CDR3aa: CASSLVPASNEQFF; CDR3nt: TGCGCCAGCAGCTTGGTTCCAGCGAGCAATGAGCAGTTCTTC
v_gene: TRBV2; d_gene: TRBD2; abundance: -; len: 18; j_gene: TRBJ2-7; CDR3aa: CASSRGLAGGDFSYEQYF; CDR3nt: TGTGCCAGCAGTAGAGGACTAGCGGGAGGGGATTTTTCCTACGAGCAGTACTTC
v_gene: TRBV7-6; d_gene: -; abundance: -; len: 14; j_gene: TRBJ1-3; CDR3aa: CASSLAGSGNTIYF; CDR3nt: TGTGCCAGCAGCTTGGCAGGCTCTGGAAACACCATATATTTT
v_gene: TRBV4-3; d_gene: TRBD1; abundance: -; len: 16; j_gene: TRBJ1-4; CDR3aa: CASSQGTGGYNEKLFF; CDR3nt: TGCGCCAGCAGCCAAGGCACAGGGGGTTATAATGAAAAACTGTTTTTT
v_gene: TRBV29-1; d_gene: TRBD1; abundance: -; len: 12; j_gene: TRBJ2-7; CDR3aa: CSARQGSYEQYF; CDR3nt: TGCAGCGCTCGACAGGGATCCTACGAGCAGTACTTC
v_gene: TRBV7-2; d_gene: TRBD1; abundance: once; len: 15; j_gene: TRBJ2-5; CDR3aa: CASSIRGTGQETQYF; CDR3nt: TGTGCCAGCAGCATAAGAGGGACAGGCCAAGAGACCCAGTACTTC
v_gene: TRBV7-3; d_gene: -; abundance: -; len: 15; j_gene: TRBJ1-2; CDR3aa: CASSPKRGGIGGYTF; CDR3nt: TGTGCCAGCAGCCCCAAGAGGGGGGGCATTGGTGGCTACACCTTC
v_gene: TRBV5-1; d_gene: TRBD2; abundance: -; len: 17; j_gene: TRBJ2-3; CDR3aa: CASSLSNGRAKVDTQYF; CDR3nt: TGCGCCAGCAGCTTGTCTAACGGGAGGGCCAAGGTAGATACGCAGTATTTT
v_gene: TRBV19; d_gene: -; abundance: -; len: 16; j_gene: TRBJ2-5; CDR3aa: CASSPGQGMVQETQYF; CDR3nt: TGTGCCAGTAGCCCTGGACAAGGGATGGTCCAAGAGACCCAGTACTTC
v_gene: TRBV5-6; d_gene: TRBD1; abundance: -; len: 15; j_gene: TRBJ2-7; CDR3aa: CASSLKGTGAREQYF; CDR3nt: TGTGCCAGCAGCTTGAAAGGGACAGGGGCTCGGGAGCAGTACTTC
v_gene: TRBV30; d_gene: -; abundance: -; len: 17; j_gene: TRBJ2-3; CDR3aa: CAWSVGWIADVADTQYF; CDR3nt: TGTGCCTGGAGTGTAGGGTGGATAGCGGACGTAGCAGATACGCAGTATTTT
v_gene: TRBV5-4; d_gene: TRBD1; abundance: -; len: 12; j_gene: TRBJ2-7; CDR3aa: CASSSTGYEQYF; CDR3nt: TGTGCCAGCAGCTCGACAGGGTACGAGCAGTACTTC
v_gene: TRBV7-2; d_gene: -; abundance: -; len: 15; j_gene: TRBJ2-7; CDR3aa: CASSLGVRGDYEQYF; CDR3nt: TGTGCCAGCAGCTTAGGCGTCAGGGGGGACTACGAGCAGTACTTC
v_gene: TRBV6-5; d_gene: TRBD1; abundance: -; len: 15; j_gene: TRBJ1-1; CDR3aa: CASSYSGTGEVEAFF; CDR3nt: TGTGCCAGCAGTTACTCAGGGACAGGGGAGGTTGAAGCTTTCTTT
v_gene: TRBV4-2; d_gene: TRBD2; abundance: -; len: 17; j_gene: TRBJ2-7; CDR3aa: CASSPILTSGSSYEQYF; CDR3nt: TGTGCCAGCAGCCCGATATTGACTAGCGGGAGCTCCTACGAGCAGTACTTC
v_gene: TRBV7-9; d_gene: TRBD2; abundance: -; len: 18; j_gene: TRBJ2-5; CDR3aa: CASSLVRTSGGLQETQYF; CDR3nt: TGTGCCAGCAGCTTAGTGCGGACTAGCGGGGGGCTCCAAGAGACCCAGTACTTC
v_gene: TRBV7-2; d_gene: -; abundance: few; len: 14; j_gene: TRBJ2-3; CDR3aa: CASSLGHRTDTQYF; CDR3nt: TGTGCCAGCAGCTTAGGGCACCGCACAGATACGCAGTATTTT
v_gene: TRBV28; d_gene: TRBD1; abundance: -; len: 12; j_gene: TRBJ2-5; CDR3aa: CASGTGPQTQYF; CDR3nt: TGTGCCAGCGGGACAGGGCCACAGACCCAGTACTTC
v_gene: TRBV5-5; d_gene: -; abundance: few; len: 14; j_gene: TRBJ1-3; CDR3aa: CASSLEGDGNTIYF; CDR3nt: TGTGCCAGCAGCTTGGAGGGAGACGGAAACACCATATATTTT
v_gene: TRBV18; d_gene: TRBD2; abundance: -; len: 15; j_gene: TRBJ2-7; CDR3aa: CASSPTGTSYGEQYF; CDR3nt: TGTGCCAGCTCTCCGACCGGGACTAGCTACGGCGAGCAGTACTTC
v_gene: TRBV15; d_gene: TRBD2; abundance: -; len: 17; j_gene: TRBJ2-1; CDR3aa: CATSPGLVLLRDNEQFF; CDR3nt: TGTGCCACCAGCCCTGGACTAGTTTTACTTCGGGACAATGAGCAGTTCTTC
v_gene: TRBV7-2; d_gene: TRBD1; abundance: -; len: 16; j_gene: TRBJ1-5; CDR3aa: CASSLITGGAGQPQHF; CDR3nt: TGTGCCAGCAGCCTAATCACAGGGGGAGCGGGGCAGCCCCAGCATTTT
v_gene: TRBV2; d_gene: TRBD2; abundance: once; len: 13; j_gene: TRBJ2-1; CDR3aa: CASSGLAGDEQFF; CDR3nt: TGTGCCAGCAGCGGACTAGCGGGAGATGAGCAGTTCTTC
v_gene: TRBV6-1; d_gene: -; abundance: -; len: 12; j_gene: TRBJ2-1; CDR3aa: CASISQALEQFF; CDR3nt: TGTGCCAGCATATCCCAAGCTCTGGAGCAGTTCTTC
v_gene: TRBV9; d_gene: TRBD1; abundance: -; len: 16; j_gene: TRBJ1-6; CDR3aa: CASSPLTGGNGSPLHF; CDR3nt: TGTGCCAGCAGCCCTCTCACAGGGGGCAACGGTTCACCCCTCCACTTT
v_gene: TRBV5-6; d_gene: TRBD1; abundance: -; len: 13; j_gene: TRBJ2-5; CDR3aa: CASSLGQEETQYF; CDR3nt: TGTGCCAGCAGCCTTGGACAGGAAGAGACCCAGTACTTC
v_gene: TRBV7-2; d_gene: -; abundance: -; len: 13; j_gene: TRBJ1-4; CDR3aa: CASSLGVREKLFF; CDR3nt: TGTGCCAGCAGCCTAGGGGTGAGGGAAAAACTGTTTTTT
v_gene: TRBV29-1; d_gene: TRBD1; abundance: -; len: 14; j_gene: TRBJ2-1; CDR3aa: CSVAGQGAGHEQFF; CDR3nt: TGCAGCGTTGCCGGACAGGGGGCCGGACATGAGCAGTTCTTC
v_gene: TRBV28; d_gene: -; abundance: -; len: 14; j_gene: TRBJ2-7; CDR3aa: CASSQGLSSYEQYF; CDR3nt: TGTGCCAGCAGCCAAGGACTGAGCTCCTACGAGCAGTACTTC
v_gene: TRBV19; d_gene: TRBD1; abundance: -; len: 19; j_gene: TRBJ1-5; CDR3aa: CASRHGAATGKYSNQPQHF; CDR3nt: TGTGCCAGTAGACACGGGGCGGCGACAGGGAAGTACAGCAATCAGCCCCAGCATTTT
v_gene: TRBV6-5; d_gene: -; abundance: -; len: 15; j_gene: TRBJ2-6; CDR3aa: CASSTQGTGANVLTF; CDR3nt: TGTGCCAGCAGTACCCAGGGTACCGGGGCCAACGTCCTGACTTTC
v_gene: TRBV10-1; d_gene: TRBD2; abundance: -; len: 22; j_gene: TRBJ2-3; CDR3aa: CASSGTGEVGLAGDGSTDTQYF; CDR3nt: TGCGCCAGCAGTGGGACAGGGGAAGTCGGACTAGCGGGAGATGGCAGCACAGATACGCAGTATTTT
v_gene: TRBV9; d_gene: -; abundance: -; len: 16; j_gene: TRBJ2-3; CDR3aa: CASSGARADLTDTQYF; CDR3nt: TGTGCCAGCAGCGGTGCGAGGGCGGATTTGACAGATACGCAGTATTTT
v_gene: TRBV4-3; d_gene: -; abundance: -; len: 15; j_gene: TRBJ2-1; CDR3aa: CASSRRGAAGDEQFF; CDR3nt: TGCGCCAGCAGCCGACGGGGGGCCGCAGGGGATGAGCAGTTCTTC
v_gene: TRBV19; d_gene: TRBD1; abundance: once; len: 13; j_gene: TRBJ2-3; CDR3aa: CACRDRGTDTQYF; CDR3nt: TGTGCCTGCCGGGACAGGGGCACAGATACGCAGTATTTT
v_gene: TRBV5-4; d_gene: TRBD2; abundance: -; len: 12; j_gene: TRBJ2-7; CDR3aa: CASSSSGGEQYF; CDR3nt: TGTGCCAGCAGCAGTTCGGGGGGGGAGCAGTACTTC